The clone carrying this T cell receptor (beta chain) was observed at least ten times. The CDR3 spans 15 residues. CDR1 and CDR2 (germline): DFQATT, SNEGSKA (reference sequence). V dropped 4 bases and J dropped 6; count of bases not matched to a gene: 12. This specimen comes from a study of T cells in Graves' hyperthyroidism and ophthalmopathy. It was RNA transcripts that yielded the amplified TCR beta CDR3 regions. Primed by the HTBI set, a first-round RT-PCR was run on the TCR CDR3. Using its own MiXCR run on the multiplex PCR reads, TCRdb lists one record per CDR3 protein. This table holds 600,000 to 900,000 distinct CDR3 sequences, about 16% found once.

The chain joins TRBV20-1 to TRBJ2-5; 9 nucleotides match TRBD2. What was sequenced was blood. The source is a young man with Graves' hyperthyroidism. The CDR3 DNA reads TGCAGTGCTACCCGTACTAGCGGGCCTGCGAAGACCCAGTACTTC. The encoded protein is CSATRTSGPAKTQYF.